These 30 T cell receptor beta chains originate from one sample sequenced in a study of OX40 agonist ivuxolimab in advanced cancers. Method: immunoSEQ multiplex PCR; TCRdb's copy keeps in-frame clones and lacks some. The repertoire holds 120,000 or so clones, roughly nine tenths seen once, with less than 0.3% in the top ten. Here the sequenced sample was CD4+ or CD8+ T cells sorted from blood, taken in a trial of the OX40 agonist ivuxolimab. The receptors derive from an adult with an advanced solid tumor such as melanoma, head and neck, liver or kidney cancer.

CDR3 DNA sequence: TGTGCCTGGAGTGTAGGAGGGGGCGAGACTCAGCCCCAGCATTTT. Translation gives CAWSVGGGETQPQHF. This chain joins TRBV30 and TRBJ1-5; 7 positions agree with TRBD1. From germline, CDR1 is GTSNPN and CDR2 SVGIG (reference sequence). The CDR3 is made up of 15 amino acids. The ends lost 0 bases at V and 6 bases at J; junction bases unmatched: 8.

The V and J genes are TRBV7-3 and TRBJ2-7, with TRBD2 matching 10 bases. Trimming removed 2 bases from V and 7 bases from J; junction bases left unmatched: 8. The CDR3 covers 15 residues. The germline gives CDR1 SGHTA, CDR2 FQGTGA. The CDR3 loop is CASSLDASGSGEQYF. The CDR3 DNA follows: TGTGCCAGCAGCTTAGACGCTAGCGGGAGTGGAGAGCAGTACTTC.

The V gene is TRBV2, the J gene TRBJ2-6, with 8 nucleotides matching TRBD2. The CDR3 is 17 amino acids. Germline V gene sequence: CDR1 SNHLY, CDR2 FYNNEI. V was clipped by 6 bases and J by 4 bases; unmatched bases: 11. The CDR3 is CASRYRTGGSGANVLTF. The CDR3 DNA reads TGTGCCAGCAGGTATAGGACGGGAGGGTCCGGGGCCAACGTCCTGACTTTC. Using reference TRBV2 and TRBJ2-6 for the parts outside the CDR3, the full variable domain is EPEVTQTPSHQVTQMGQEVILRCVPISNHLYFYWYRQILGQKVEFLVSFYNNEISEKSEIFDDQFSVERPDGSNFTLKIRSTKLEDSAMYFCASRYRTGGSGANVLTFGAGSRLTVL.

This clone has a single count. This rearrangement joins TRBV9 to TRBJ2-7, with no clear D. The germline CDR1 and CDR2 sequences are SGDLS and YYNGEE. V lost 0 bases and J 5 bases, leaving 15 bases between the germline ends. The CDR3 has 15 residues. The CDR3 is CASSVVPTPVDEQYF. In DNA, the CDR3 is TGTGCCAGCAGCGTAGTTCCGACACCGGTCGACGAGCAGTACTTC. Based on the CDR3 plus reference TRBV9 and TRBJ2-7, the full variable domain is DSGVTQTPKHLITATGQRVTLRCSPRSGDLSVYWYQQSLDQGLQFLIQYYNGEERAKGNILERFSAQQFPDLHSELNLSSLELGDSALYFCASSVVPTPVDEQYFGPGTRLTVT.

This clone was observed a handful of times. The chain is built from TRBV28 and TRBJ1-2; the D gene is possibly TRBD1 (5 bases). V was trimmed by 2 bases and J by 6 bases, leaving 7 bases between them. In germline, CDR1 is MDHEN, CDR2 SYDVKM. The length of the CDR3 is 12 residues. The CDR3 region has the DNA TGTGCCAGCAGTTTACAGGGACATGGCTACACCTTC. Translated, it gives CASSLQGHGYTF.

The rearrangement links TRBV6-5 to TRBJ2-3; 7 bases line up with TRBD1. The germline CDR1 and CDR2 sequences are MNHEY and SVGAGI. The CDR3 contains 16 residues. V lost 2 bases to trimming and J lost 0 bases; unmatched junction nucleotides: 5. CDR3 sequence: CASSYTGATSTDTQYF. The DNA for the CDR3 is TGTGCCAGCAGTTACACAGGGGCCACTAGCACAGATACGCAGTATTTT.

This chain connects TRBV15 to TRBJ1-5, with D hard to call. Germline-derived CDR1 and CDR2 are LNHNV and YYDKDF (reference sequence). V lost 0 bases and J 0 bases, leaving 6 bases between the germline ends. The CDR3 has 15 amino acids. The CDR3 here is CATSRELYSNQPQHF. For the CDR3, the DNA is TGTGCCACCAGCAGAGAACTATATAGCAATCAGCCCCAGCATTTT.

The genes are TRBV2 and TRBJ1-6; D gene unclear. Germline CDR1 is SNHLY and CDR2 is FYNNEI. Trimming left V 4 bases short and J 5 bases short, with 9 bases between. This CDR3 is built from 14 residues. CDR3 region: CASSGGRNNSPLHF. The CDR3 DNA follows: TGTGCCAGCAGTGGAGGACGGAATAATTCACCCCTCCACTTT.

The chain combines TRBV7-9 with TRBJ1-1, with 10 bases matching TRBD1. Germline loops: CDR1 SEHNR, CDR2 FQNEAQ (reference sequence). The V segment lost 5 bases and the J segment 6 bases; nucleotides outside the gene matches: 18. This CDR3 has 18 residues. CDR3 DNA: TGTGCCAGCAGCCGATACCTCGGACAGGGGGGAAATCCCGCTGAAGCTTTCTTT. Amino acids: CASSRYLGQGGNPAEAFF.

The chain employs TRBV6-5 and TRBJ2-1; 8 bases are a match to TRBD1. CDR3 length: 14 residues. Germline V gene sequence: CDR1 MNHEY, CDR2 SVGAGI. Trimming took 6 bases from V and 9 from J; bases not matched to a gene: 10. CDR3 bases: TGTGCCAGCAGCTCAGAAGGACAGGGTGGTGAGCAGTTCTTC. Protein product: CASSSEGQGGEQFF.

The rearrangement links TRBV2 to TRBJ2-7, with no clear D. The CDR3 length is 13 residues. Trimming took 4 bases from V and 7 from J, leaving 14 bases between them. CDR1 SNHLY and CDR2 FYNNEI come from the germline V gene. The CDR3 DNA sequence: TGTGCCAGCAGTGTGGGCCCCTTCGATGAGCAGTACTTC. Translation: CASSVGPFDEQYF.

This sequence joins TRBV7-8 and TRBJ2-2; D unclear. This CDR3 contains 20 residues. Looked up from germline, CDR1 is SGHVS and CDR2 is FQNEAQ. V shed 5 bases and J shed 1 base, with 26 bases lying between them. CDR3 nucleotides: TGTGCCAGCAGCCGGCCCCCCGGACCCAGCCCCGATAAGAACACCGGGGAGCTGTTTTTT. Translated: CASSRPPGPSPDKNTGELFF.

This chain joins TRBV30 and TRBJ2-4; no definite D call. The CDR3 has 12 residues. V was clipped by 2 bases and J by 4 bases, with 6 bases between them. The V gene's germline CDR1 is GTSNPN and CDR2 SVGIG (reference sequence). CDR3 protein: CAWSPHKNIQYF. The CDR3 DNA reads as TGTGCCTGGAGTCCCCATAAAAACATTCAGTACTTC.

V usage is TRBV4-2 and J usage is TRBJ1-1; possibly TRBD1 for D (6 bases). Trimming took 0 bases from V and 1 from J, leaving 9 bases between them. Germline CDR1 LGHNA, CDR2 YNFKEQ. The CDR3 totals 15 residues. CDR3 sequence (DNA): TGTGCCAGCAGCCAAGAAGACAGGACGAACACTGAAGCTTTCTTT. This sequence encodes CASSQEDRTNTEAFF.

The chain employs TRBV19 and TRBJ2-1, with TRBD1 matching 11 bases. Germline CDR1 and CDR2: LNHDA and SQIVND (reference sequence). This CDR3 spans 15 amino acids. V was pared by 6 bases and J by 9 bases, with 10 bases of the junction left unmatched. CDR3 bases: TGTGCCAGTAGAGCCGTCGGGACAGGGGGTAGTGAGCAGTTCTTC. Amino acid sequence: CASRAVGTGGSEQFF.

The CDR3 sequence is CAISDLQGDTVNTGELFF. CDR3 coding DNA: TGTGCCATCAGTGACCTACAGGGGGATACTGTCAACACCGGGGAGCTGTTTTTT. The J gene is TRBJ2-2, the V gene TRBV10-3, with 8 bases lining up with TRBD1. The V gene end was trimmed by 3 bases and the J gene end by 2 bases; junction bases not matched to a gene: 11. CDR1 ENHRY and CDR2 SYGVKD come from the germline V gene. This CDR3 comprises 18 residues.

DNA for the CDR3: TGCGCCAGCAGCCAAGATCATTTGGGTGGGTTTGGGCAGTTCTTC. Its translation is CASSQDHLGGFGQFF. The gene calls are TRBV4-3 and TRBJ2-1; D uncertain. The germline gives CDR1 LGHNA, CDR2 YSLEER. The V end lost 0 bases, the J end lost 12 bases, and 18 bases lay between the germline ends. The CDR3 totals 15 residues.

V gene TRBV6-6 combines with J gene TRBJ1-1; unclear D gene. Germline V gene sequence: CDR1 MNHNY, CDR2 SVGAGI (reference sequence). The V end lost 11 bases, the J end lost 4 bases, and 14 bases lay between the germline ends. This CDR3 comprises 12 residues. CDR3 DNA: TGTGCCGTACGAGGACCCTCCACTGAAGCTTTCTTT. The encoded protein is CAVRGPSTEAFF.

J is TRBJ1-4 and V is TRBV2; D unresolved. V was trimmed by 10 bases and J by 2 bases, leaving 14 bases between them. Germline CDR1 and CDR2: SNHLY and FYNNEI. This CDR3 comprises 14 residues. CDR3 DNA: TGTGCCACAACGTTAGACGTTACTAATGAAAAACTGTTTTTT. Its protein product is CATTLDVTNEKLFF.

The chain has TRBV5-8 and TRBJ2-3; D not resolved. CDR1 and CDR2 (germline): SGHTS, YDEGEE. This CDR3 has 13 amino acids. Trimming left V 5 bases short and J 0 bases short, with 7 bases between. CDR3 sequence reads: CASRLKSTDTQYF. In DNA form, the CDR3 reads TGTGCCAGCAGGTTAAAAAGCACAGATACGCAGTATTTT.

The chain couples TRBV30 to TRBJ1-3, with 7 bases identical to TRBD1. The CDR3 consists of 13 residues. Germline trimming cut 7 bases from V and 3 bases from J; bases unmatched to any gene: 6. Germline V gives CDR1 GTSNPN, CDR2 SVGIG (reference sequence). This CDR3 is CAYEGAFGNTIYF. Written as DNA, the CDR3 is TGTGCCTACGAGGGGGCATTTGGAAACACCATATATTTT.

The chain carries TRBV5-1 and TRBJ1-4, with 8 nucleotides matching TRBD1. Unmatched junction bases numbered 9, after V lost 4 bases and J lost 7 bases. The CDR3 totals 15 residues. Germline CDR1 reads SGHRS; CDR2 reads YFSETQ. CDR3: CASSEAQGAGEKLFF. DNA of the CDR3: TGCGCCAGCAGCGAGGCGCAGGGGGCAGGTGAAAAACTGTTTTTT.

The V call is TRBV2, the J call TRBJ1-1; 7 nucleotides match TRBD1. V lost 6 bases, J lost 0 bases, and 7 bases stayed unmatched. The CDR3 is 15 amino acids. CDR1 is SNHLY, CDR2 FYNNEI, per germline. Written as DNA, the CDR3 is TGTGCCAGCAGCGTACAGGGGACTCTGAACACTGAAGCTTTCTTT. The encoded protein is CASSVQGTLNTEAFF.

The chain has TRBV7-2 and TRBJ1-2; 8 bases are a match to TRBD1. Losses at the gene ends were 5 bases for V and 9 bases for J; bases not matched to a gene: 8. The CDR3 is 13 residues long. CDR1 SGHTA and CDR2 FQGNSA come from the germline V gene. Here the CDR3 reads CASSRNDRGSYTF. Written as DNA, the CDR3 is TGTGCCAGCAGCCGGAACGACAGGGGAAGCTACACCTTC.

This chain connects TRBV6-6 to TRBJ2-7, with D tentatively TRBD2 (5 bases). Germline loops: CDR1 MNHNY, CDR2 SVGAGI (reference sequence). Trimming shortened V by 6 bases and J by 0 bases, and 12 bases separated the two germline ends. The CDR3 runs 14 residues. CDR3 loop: CASSLGGGSYEQYF. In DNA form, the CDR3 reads TGTGCCAGCAGCCTCGGAGGAGGCTCCTACGAGCAGTACTTC.

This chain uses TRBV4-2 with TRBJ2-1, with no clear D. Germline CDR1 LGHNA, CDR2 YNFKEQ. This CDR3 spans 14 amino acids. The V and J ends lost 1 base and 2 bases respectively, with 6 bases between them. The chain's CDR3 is CASSQGGPYNEQFF. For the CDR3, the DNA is TGTGCCAGCAGCCAAGGGGGTCCCTACAATGAGCAGTTCTTC.

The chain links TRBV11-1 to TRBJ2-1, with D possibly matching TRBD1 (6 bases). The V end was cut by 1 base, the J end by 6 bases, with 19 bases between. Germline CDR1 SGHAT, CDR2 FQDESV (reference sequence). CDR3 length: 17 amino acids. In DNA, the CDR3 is TGTGCCAGCAGCTTAGATATAGGAGGAGACAGGCCCAATGAGCAGTTCTTC. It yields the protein CASSLDIGGDRPNEQFF.

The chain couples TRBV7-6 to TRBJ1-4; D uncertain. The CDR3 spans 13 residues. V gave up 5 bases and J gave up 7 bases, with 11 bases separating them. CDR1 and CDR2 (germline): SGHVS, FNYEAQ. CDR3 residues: CASSLNGGEKLFF. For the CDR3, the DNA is TGTGCCAGCAGCCTGAATGGAGGTGAAAAACTGTTTTTT.

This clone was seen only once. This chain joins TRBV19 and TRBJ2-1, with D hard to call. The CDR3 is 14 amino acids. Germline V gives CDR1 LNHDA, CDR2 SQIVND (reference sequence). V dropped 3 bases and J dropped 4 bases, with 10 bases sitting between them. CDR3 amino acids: CASSIFADYNEQFF. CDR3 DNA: TGTGCCAGTAGTATCTTTGCAGATTACAATGAGCAGTTCTTC.

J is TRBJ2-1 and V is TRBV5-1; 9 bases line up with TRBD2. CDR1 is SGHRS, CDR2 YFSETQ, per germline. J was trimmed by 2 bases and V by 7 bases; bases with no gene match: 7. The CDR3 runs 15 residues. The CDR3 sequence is CASRRVAGAYNEQFF. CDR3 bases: TGCGCCAGCCGCCGTGTAGCGGGAGCCTACAATGAGCAGTTCTTC.